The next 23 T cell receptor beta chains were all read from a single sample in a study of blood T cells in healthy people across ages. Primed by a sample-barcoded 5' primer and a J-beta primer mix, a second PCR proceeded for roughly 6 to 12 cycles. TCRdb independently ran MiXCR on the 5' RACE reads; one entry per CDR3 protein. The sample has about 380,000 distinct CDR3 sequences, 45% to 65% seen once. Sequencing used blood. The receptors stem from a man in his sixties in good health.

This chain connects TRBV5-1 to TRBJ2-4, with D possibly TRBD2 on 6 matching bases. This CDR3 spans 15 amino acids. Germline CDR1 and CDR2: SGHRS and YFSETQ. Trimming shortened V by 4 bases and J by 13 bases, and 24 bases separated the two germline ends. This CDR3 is CASSLGTSSRREQYF. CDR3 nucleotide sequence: TGCGCCAGCAGCCTCGGGACCTCGTCGAGGAGGGAGCAGTACTTC.

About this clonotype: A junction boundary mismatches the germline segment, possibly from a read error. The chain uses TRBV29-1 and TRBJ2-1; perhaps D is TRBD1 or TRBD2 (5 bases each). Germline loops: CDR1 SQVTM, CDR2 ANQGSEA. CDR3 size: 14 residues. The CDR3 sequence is CSVEGDPTYNKQFF. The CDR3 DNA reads TGCAGCGTTGAAGGGGACCCGACCTACAATAAGCAGTTCTTC.

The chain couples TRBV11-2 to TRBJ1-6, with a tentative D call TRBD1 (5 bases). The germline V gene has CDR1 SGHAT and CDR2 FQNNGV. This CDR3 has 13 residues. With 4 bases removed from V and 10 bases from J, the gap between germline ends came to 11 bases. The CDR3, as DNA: TGTGCCAGCAGCTACCAGGGCATCTCACCCCTCCACTTT. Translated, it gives CASSYQGISPLHF.

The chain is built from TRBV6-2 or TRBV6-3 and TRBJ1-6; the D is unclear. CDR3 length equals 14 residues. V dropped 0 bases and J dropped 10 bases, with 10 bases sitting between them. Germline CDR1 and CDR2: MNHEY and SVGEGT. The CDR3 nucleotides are TGTGCCAGCAGTTACTCGTCGGAAAACTCACCCCTCCACTTT. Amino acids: CASSYSSENSPLHF.

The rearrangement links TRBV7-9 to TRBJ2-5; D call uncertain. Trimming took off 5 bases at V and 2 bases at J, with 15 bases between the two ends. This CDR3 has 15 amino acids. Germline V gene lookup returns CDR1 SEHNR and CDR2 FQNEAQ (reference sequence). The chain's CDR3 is CASSLPRAAQETQYF. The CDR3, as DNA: TGTGCCAGCAGCCTCCCCCGGGCGGCACAAGAGACCCAGTACTTC.

The DNA for the CDR3 is TGCAGTGCTAGAGAGTTCCTTACCCAAGAGACCCAGTACTTC. Its protein product is CSAREFLTQETQYF. The genes are TRBV20-1 and TRBJ2-5; D is uncertain. This CDR3 has 14 amino acids. The germline V and J ends were trimmed by 0 bases and 1 base, with 9 bases remaining between them. In germline, CDR1 is DFQATT, CDR2 SNEGSKA (reference sequence).

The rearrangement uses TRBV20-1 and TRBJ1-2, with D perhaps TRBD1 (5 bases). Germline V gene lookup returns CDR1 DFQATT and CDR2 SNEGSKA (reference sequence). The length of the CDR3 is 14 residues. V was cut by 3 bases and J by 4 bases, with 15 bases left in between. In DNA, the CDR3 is TGCAGTGCTAGCCTGACAGCTACCCTCTATGGCTACACCTTC. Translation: CSASLTATLYGYTF.

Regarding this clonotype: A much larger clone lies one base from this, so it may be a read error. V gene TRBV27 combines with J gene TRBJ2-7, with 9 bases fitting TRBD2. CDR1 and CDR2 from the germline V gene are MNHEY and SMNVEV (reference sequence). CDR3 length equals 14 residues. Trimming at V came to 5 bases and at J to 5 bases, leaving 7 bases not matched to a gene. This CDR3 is CASSVAGASDEQYF. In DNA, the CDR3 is TGTGCCAGCAGTGTAGCGGGAGCTTCCGACGAGCAGTACTTC.

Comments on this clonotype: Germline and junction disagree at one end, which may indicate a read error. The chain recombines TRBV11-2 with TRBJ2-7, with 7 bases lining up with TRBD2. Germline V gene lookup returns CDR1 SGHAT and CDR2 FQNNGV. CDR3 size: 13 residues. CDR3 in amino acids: CGSNLGGGGEQYF. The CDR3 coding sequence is TGTGGCAGCAACCTTGGTGGGGGAGGGGAGCAGTACTTC.

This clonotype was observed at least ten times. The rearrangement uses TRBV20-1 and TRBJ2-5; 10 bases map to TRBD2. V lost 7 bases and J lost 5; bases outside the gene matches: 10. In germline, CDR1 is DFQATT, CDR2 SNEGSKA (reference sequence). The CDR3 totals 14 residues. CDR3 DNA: TGCAGTGTTATGGGGGCTAGCGGGAGTGAGACCCAGTACTTC. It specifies CSVMGASGSETQYF.

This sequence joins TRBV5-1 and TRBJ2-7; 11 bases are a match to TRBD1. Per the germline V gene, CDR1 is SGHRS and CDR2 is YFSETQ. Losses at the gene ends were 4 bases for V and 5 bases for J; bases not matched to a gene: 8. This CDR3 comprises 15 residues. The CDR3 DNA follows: TGCGCCAGCAGCATCTACGGGACAGGGGGTGACGAGCAGTACTTC. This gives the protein CASSIYGTGGDEQYF.

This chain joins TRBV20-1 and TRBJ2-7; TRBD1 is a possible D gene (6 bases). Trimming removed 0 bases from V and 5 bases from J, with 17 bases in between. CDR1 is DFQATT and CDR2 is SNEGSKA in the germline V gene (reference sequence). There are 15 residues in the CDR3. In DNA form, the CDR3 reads TGCAGTGCTAGAGATGCCACAGGGTACGGGGACGAGCAGTACTTC. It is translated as CSARDATGYGDEQYF.

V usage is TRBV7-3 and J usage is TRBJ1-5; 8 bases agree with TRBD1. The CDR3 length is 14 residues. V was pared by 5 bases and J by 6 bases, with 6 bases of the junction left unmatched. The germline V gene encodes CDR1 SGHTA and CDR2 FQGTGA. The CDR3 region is CASSPTGAGQPQHF. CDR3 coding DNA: TGTGCCAGCAGCCCGACAGGGGCCGGTCAGCCCCAGCATTTT.

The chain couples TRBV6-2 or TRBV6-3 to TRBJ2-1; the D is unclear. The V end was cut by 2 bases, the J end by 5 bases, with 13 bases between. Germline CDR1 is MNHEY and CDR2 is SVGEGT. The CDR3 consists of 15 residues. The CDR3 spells CASSYPLDWDNEQFF. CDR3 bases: TGTGCCAGCAGTTACCCACTTGACTGGGACAATGAGCAGTTCTTC.

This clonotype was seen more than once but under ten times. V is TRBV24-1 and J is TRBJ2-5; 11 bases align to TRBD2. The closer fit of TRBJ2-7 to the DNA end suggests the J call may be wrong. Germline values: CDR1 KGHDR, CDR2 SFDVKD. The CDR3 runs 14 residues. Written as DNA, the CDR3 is TGTGCCACCAGTACTAGCGGGAGTTGGGGCGAGCAGTACTTC. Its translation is CATSTSGSWGEQYF.

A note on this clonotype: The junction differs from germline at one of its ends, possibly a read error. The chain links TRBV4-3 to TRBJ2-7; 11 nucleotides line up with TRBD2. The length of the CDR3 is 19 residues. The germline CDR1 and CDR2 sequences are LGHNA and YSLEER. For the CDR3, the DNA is TGCGCCAACAGCCGAGACTTAGCGGGAGGGCCAGGGCGGAGGTACGAGCAGTACTTC. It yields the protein CANSRDLAGGPGRRYEQYF.

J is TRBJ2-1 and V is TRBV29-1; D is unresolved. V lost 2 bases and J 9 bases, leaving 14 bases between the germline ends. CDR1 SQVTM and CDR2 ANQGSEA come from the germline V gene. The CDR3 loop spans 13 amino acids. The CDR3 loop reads CSVETARRSEQFF. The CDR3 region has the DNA TGCAGCGTTGAAACGGCTAGACGTTCTGAGCAGTTCTTC.

This chain's CDR3 is CASSLSGGEQETQYF. The CDR3 DNA reads as TGCGCCAGCAGCTTGTCGGGCGGGGAGCAAGAGACCCAGTACTTC. J is TRBJ2-5 and V is TRBV5-1; tentative D call: TRBD2 (6 bases). Germline loops: CDR1 SGHRS, CDR2 YFSETQ. The CDR3 contains 15 residues. V was cut by 1 base and J by 2 bases, with 12 bases left in between.

CDR3 coding DNA: TGTGCCAGCAGCCCCGGGACTAGCACAGATACGCAGTATTTT. As protein: CASSPGTSTDTQYF. The chain employs TRBV6-5 and TRBJ2-3, with D tentatively TRBD2 (6 bases). Looked up from germline, CDR1 is MNHEY and CDR2 is SVGAGI. Trimming removed 6 bases from V and 0 bases from J, with 10 bases in between. The CDR3 runs 14 residues.

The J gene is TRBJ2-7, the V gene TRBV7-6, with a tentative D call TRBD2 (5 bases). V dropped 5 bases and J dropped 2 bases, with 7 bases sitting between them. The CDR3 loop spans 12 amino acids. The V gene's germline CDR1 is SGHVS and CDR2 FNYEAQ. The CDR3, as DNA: TGTGCCAGCAGCGGACTCACCTACGAGCAGTACTTC. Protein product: CASSGLTYEQYF.

The DNA of the CDR3 is TGCAGTGCCCTCGGGGGGGACAATCAGCCCCAGCATTTT. As protein: CSALGGDNQPQHF. The chain recombines TRBV20-1 with TRBJ1-5, with D perhaps matching TRBD1 (5 bases). Between the trimmed V and J ends, which lost 6 bases and 3 bases, there was a span of 12 bases. Germline lookup yields CDR1 DFQATT and CDR2 SNEGSKA (reference sequence). The CDR3 has 13 residues.

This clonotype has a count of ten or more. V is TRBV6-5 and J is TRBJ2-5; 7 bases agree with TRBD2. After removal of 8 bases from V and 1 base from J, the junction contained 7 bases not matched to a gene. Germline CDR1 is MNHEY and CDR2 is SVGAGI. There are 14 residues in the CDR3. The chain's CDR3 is CASGRKRGQETQYF. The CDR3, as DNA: TGTGCCAGCGGGAGGAAGCGGGGCCAAGAGACCCAGTACTTC.

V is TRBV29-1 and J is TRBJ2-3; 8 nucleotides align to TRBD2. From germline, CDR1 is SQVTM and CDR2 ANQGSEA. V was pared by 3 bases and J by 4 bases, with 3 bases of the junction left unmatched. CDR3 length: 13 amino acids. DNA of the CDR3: TGCAGCGTTGAGAAGCGGGAGCCAGATACGCAGTATTTT. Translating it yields CSVEKREPDTQYF.